This paragraph reports one T cell receptor beta chain. These data originate in a study of blood T cell repertoires in COVID-19. The CDR3 covers 17 residues. Source study methods: Estimated nucleated cell counts came from reference gene primer amplification. The assay was immunoSEQ multiplex PCR, and TCRdb's table has in-frame clones only and misses some. That table gives V, J and clone size, and the DNA gave D and trimming. The table has 200,000 or so clones, 75% to 90% seen once; the top ten hold around 3.3%. The genes are TRBV21-1 and TRBJ2-1; the table gives TRBD2 as D, unverified against the DNA. TRBV21-1 is termed a pseudogene. Sequencing used peripheral blood. The source of this sequence is a man aged 60 to 75 with acute or convalescent COVID-19. The CDR3 reads CASSPRTSGSWDNEQFF. CDR3 bases: TGTGCCAGCAGCCCTAGGACTAGCGGGAGTTGGGACAATGAGCAGTTCTTC.